This T cell receptor (beta chain) derives from a study of shared T cell receptors in the human thymus. This CDR3 comprises 19 residues. Per the germline V gene, CDR1 is LNHNV and CDR2 is YYDKDF (reference sequence). V dropped 1 base and J dropped 0; count of bases not matched to a gene: 12. This table comes from immunoSEQ multiplex PCR, and its TCRdb copy is limited to in-frame clones, with some not included. Of some 760,000 clones in the sample, roughly 85% were seen once. The same specimen was also included in a second study, on human thymus T cells. Per that study: Use of V and J genes seemed skewed within the thymic and blood repertoires. Related research examined unrelated individuals and reported that their thymic repertoires overlapped highly.

Material: thymocytes. The V call is TRBV15, the J call TRBJ2-7; TRBD2 matches at 10 bases. This TCR was sampled from a girl under three years old with a congenital heart defect. The CDR3 loop is CATSRVGRGPSGGSYEQYF. Written as DNA, the CDR3 is TGTGCCACCAGCAGAGTGGGGAGAGGTCCTAGCGGGGGCTCCTACGAGCAGTACTTC.